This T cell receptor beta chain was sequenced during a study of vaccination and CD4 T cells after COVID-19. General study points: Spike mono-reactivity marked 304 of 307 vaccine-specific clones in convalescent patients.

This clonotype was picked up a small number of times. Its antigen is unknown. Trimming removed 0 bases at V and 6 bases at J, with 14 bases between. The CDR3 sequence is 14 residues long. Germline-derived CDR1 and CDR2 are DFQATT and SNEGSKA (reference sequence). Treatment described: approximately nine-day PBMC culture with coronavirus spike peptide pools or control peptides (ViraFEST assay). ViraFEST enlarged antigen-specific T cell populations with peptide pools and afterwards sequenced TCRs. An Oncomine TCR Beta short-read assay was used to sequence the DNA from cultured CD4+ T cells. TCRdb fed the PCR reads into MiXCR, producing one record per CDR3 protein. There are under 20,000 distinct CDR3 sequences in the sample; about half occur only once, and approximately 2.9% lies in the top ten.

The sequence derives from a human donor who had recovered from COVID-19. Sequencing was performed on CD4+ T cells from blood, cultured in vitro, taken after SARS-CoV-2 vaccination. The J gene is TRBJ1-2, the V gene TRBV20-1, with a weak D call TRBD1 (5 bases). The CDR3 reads CSARDVSGLHGYTF. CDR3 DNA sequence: TGCAGTGCTAGAGATGTATCAGGGCTCCATGGCTACACCTTC.